The 2 T cell receptor beta chains reported below all come from one sample, sequenced in a study of PD-L1 blockade in urothelial cancer. The table came from immunoSEQ multiplex PCR; TCRdb's copy has only in-frame clones and leaves some out. The repertoire consists of 130,000 or so clones, with 65% to 85% occurring once and the leading ten covering 3% to 4%. Time point denoted: pretreatment peripheral blood. The specimen was PBMCs, collected around atezolizumab (anti-PD-L1) treatment. Receptors originate from a man aged 45-65 years with urothelial cancer.

The genes are TRBV5-4 and TRBJ2-1, with D possibly matching TRBD2 (5 bases). Germline loops: CDR1 SGHNT, CDR2 YYREEE (reference sequence). The CDR3 runs 18 residues. V was cut by 2 bases and J by 2 bases, with 20 bases left in between. CDR3 amino acids: CASSFGITKPRTYNEQFF. For the CDR3, the DNA is TGTGCCAGCAGCTTCGGGATCACCAAACCCAGAACCTACAATGAGCAGTTCTTC.

The V call is TRBV19, the J call TRBJ2-1; 8 bases align to TRBD2. J was trimmed by 4 bases and V by 3 bases; bases with no gene match: 5. The CDR3 runs 15 residues. Germline V gene lookup returns CDR1 LNHDA and CDR2 SQIVND (reference sequence). This CDR3 reads CASSIPGGLYNEQFF. The CDR3 DNA follows: TGTGCCAGTAGTATTCCGGGAGGGCTTTACAATGAGCAGTTCTTC.